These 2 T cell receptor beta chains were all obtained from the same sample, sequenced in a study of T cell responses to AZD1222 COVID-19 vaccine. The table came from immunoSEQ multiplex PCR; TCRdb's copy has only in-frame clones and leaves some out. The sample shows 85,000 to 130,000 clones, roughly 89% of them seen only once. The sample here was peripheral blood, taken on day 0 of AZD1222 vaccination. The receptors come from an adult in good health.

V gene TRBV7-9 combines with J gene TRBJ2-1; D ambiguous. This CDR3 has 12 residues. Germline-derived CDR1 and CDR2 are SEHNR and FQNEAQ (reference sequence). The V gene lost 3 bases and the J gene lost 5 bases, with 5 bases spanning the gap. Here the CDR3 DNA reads TGTGCCAGCAGCTTTGTAAACAATGAGCAGTTCTTC. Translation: CASSFVNNEQFF.

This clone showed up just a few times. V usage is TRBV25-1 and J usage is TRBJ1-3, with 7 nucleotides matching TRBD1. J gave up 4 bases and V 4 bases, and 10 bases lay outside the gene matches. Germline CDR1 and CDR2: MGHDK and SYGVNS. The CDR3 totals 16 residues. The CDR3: CASSVATGAPGNTIYF. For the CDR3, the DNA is TGTGCCAGCAGTGTTGCCACAGGGGCGCCCGGAAACACCATATATTTT.